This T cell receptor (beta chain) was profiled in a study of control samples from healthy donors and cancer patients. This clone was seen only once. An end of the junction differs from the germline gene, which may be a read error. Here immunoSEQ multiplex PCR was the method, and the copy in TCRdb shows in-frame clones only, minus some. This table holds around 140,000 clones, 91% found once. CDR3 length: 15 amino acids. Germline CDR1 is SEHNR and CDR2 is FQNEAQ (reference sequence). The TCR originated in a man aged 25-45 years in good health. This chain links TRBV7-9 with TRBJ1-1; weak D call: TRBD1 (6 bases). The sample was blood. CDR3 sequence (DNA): TGTGCCAGCAGTTTAGGCGGGGGCGCGGGCACTGAAGCTTTCTTT. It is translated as CASSLGGGAGTEAFF.